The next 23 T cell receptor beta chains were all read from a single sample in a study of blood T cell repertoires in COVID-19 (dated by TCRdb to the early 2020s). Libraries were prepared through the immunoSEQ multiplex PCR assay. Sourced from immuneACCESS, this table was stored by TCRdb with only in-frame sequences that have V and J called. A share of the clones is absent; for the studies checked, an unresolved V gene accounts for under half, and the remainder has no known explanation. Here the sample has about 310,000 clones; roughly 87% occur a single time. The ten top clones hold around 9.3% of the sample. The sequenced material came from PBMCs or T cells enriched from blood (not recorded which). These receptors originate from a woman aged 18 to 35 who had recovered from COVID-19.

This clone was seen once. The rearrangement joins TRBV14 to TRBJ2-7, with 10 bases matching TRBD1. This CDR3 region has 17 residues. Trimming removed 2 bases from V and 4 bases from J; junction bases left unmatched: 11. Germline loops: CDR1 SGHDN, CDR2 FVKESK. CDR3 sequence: CASSQRLKGQGLYEQYF. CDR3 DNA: TGTGCCAGCAGCCAACGCTTGAAGGGACAGGGGTTGTACGAGCAGTACTTC.

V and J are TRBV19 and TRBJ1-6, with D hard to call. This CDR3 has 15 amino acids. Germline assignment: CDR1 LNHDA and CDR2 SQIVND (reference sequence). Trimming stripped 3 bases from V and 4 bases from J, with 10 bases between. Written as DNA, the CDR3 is TGTGCCAGTAGTATTTCGGGATTGTATAATTCACCCCTCCACTTT. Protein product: CASSISGLYNSPLHF.

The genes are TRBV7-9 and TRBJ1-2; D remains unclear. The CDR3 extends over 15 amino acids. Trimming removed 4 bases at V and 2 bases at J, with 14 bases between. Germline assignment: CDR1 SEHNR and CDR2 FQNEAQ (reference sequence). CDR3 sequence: CASSSAWTPNYGYTF. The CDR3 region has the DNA TGTGCCAGCAGCTCTGCCTGGACTCCAAACTATGGCTACACCTTC.

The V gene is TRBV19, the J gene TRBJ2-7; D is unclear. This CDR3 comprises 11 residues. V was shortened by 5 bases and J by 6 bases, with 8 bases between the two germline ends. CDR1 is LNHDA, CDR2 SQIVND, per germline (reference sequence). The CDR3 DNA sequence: TGTGCCAGTAGTGGCAGTCGCGAGCAGTACTTC. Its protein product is CASSGSREQYF. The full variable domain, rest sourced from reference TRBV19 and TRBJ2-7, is DGGITQSPKYLFRKEGQNVTLSCEQNLNHDAMYWYRQDPGQGLRLIYYSQIVNDFQKGDIAEGYSVSREKKESFPLTVTSAQKNPTAFYLCASSGSREQYFGPGTRLTVT.

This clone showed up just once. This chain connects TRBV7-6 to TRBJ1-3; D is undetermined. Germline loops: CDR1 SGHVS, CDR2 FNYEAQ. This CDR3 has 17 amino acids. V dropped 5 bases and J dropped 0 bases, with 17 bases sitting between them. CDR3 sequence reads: CASSLSLGRGSGNTIYF. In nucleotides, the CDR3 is TGTGCCAGCAGCCTATCCCTTGGCCGGGGCTCTGGAAACACCATATATTTT.

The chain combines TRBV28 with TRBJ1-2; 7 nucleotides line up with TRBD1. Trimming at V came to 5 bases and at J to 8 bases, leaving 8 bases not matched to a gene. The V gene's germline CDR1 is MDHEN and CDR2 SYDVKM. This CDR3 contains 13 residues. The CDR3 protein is CASSRQGFDGYTF. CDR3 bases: TGTGCCAGCAGTCGACAGGGTTTCGACGGCTACACCTTC.

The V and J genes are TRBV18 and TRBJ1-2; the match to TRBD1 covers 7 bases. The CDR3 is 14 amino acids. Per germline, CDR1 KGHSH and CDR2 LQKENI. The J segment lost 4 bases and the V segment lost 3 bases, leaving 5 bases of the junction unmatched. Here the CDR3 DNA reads TGTGCCAGCTCACCTAGCGGGACAGCCTATGGCTACACCTTC. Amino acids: CASSPSGTAYGYTF.

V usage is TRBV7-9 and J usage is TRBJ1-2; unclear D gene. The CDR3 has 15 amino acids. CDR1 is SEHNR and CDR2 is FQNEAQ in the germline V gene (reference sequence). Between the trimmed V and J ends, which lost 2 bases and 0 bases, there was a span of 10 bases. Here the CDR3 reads CASSLSGESNYGYTF. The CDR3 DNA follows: TGTGCCAGCAGCTTATCCGGGGAATCTAACTATGGCTACACCTTC.

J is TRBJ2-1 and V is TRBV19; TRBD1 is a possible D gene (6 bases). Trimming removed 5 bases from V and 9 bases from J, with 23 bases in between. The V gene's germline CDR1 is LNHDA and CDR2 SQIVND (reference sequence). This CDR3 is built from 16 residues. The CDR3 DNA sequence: TGTGCCAGTAGTCCCGCAACAGGGTTAGCGCTAGTTGAGCAGTTCTTC. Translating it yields CASSPATGLALVEQFF.

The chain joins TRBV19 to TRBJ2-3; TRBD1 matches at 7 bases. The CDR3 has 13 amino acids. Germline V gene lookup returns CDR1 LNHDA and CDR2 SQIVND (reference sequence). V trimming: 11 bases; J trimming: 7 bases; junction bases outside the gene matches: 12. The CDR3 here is CACTGALANTQYF. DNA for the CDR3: TGTGCCTGCACAGGGGCTCTTGCAAATACGCAGTATTTT.

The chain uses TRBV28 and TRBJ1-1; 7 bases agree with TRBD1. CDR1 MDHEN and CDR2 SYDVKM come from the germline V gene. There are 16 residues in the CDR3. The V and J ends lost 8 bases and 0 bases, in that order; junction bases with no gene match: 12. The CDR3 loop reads CASPKTGVPMNTEAFF. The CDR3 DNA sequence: TGTGCCAGCCCCAAAACAGGGGTTCCCATGAACACTGAAGCTTTCTTT.

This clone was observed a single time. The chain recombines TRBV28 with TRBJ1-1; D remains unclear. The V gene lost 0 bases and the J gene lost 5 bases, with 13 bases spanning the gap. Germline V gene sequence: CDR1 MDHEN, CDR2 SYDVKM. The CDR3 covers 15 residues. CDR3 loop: CASSLWRGERTEAFF. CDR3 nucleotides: TGTGCCAGCAGTTTATGGCGAGGAGAAAGGACTGAAGCTTTCTTT.

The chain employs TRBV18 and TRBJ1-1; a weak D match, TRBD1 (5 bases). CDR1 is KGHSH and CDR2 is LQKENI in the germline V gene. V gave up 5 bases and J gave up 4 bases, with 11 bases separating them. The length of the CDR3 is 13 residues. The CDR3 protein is CASSAGGGTEAFF. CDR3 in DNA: TGTGCCAGCTCAGCCGGGGGAGGCACTGAAGCTTTCTTT. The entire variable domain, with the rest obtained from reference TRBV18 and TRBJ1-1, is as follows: NAGVMQNPRHLVRRRGQEARLRCSPMKGHSHVYWYRQLPEEGLKFMVYLQKENIIDESGMPKERFSAEFPKEGPSILRIQQVVRGDSAAYFCASSAGGGTEAFFGQGTRLTVV.

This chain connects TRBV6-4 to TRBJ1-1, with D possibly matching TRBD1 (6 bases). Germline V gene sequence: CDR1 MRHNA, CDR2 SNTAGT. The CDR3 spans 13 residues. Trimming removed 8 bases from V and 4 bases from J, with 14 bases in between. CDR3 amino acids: CASSTGPSTEAFF. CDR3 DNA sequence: TGTGCCAGCTCGACAGGCCCTTCCACTGAAGCTTTCTTT.

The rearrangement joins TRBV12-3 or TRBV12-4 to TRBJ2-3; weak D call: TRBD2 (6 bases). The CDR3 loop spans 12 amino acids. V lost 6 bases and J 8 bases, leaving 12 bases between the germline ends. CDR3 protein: CASSIPGGTQYF. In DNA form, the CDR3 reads TGTGCCAGCAGCATTCCCGGGGGTACGCAGTATTTT.

CDR3 nucleotides: TGTGCCAGCAGCTCCCGGACTAGCGGGGGTTTAGAGACCCAGTACTTC. Translating it yields CASSSRTSGGLETQYF. The chain links TRBV7-3 to TRBJ2-5; 13 bases map to TRBD2. Germline CDR1 is SGHTA and CDR2 is FQGTGA. With V trimmed by 4 bases and J by 4 bases, 6 bases remained unmatched. The CDR3 covers 16 residues.

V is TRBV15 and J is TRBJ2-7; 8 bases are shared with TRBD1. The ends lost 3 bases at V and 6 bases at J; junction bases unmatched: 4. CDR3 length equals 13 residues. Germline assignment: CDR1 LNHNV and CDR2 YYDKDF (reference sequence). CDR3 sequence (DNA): TGTGCCACCAGCAGTAACAGGGGGTCCGAGCAGTACTTC. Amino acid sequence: CATSSNRGSEQYF. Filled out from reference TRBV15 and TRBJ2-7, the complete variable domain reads DAMVIQNPRYQVTQFGKPVTLSCSQTLNHNVMYWYQQKSSQAPKLLFHYYDKDFNNEADTPDNFQSRRPNTSFCFLDIRSPGLGDTAMYLCATSSNRGSEQYFGPGTRLTVT.

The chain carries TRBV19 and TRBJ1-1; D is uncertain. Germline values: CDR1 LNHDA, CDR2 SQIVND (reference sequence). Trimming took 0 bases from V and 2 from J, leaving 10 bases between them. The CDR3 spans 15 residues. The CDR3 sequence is CASSIDYPTNTEAFF. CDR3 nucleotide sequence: TGTGCCAGTAGTATAGATTACCCGACTAACACTGAAGCTTTCTTT.

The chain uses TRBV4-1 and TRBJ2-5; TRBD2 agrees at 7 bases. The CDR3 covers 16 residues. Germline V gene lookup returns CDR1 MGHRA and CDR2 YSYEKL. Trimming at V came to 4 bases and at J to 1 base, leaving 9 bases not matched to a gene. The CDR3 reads CASSRSSSGLQETQYF. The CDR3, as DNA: TGCGCCAGCAGCCGAAGTAGTAGCGGGCTCCAAGAGACCCAGTACTTC.

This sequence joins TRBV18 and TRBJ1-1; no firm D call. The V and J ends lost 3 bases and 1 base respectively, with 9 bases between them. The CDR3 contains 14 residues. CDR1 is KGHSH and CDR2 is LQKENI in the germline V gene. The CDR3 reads CASSPEGRNTEAFF. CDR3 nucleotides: TGTGCCAGCTCACCCGAGGGCCGGAACACTGAAGCTTTCTTT.

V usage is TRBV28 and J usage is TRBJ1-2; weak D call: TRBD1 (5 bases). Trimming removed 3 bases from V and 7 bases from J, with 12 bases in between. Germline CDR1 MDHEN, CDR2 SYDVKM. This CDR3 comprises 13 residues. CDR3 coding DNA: TGTGCCAGCAGTTTGGGGGAGGCATTTGGCTACACCTTC. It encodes CASSLGEAFGYTF.

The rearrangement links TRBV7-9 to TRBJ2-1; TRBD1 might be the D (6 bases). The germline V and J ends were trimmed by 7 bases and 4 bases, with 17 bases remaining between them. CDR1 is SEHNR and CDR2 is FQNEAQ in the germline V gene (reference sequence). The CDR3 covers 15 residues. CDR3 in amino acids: CASTPAQGTYNEQFF. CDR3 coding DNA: TGTGCCAGCACTCCAGCACAGGGAACGTACAATGAGCAGTTCTTC.

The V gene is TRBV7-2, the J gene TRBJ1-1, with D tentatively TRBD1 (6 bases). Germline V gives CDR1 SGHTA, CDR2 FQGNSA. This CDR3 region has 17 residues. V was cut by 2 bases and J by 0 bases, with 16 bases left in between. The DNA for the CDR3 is TGTGCCAGCAGCTTACGTCAGGGGTTATTAATGAACACTGAAGCTTTCTTT. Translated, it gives CASSLRQGLLMNTEAFF. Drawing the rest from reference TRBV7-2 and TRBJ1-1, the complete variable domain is GAGVSQSPSNKVTEKGKDVELRCDPISGHTALYWYRQSLGQGLEFLIYFQGNSAPDKSGLPSDRFSAERTGGSVSTLTIQRTQQEDSAVYLCASSLRQGLLMNTEAFFGQGTRLTVV.